This TCR beta chain appears in the sequencing data of a study of low-dose radiotherapy and immunotherapy resistance in tumors. Overall study context: Every six weeks patients received intravenous ipilimumab 1 mg/kg, and every two weeks they received intravenous nivolumab 240 mg.

Sample time point: after trial treatment. Treatment described: LDRT plus nivolumab, ipilimumab, low-dose cyclophosphamide and aspirin (RACIN trial). Donors were given nivolumab, ipilimumab, aspirin, low-dose cyclophosphamide and low-dose radiotherapy. With TRAV- and TRBV-specific primers, first-strand cDNA was made, covering the alpha and beta chains. With a constant-region primer and a V-primer adapter, TCRs were subjected to 20 PCR cycles of amplification. TCRdb recomputed calls from the reads with MiXCR, one row per CDR3 protein. The sample carries about 58,000 distinct CDR3 sequences, 20% to 25% recorded once. The CDR3 length is 14 residues. Per the germline V gene, CDR1 is DFQATT and CDR2 is SNEGSKA (reference sequence). V was shortened by 6 bases and J by 8 bases, with 20 bases between the two germline ends. This clonotype was detected many times.

The gene calls are TRBV20-1 and TRBJ2-1; D is unresolved. This receptor was identified in a male donor with prostate cancer. Material: PBMCs, obtained after low-dose radiotherapy plus immunotherapy. CDR3 nucleotide sequence: TGCAGTGCAAGCGAAGGTGCGGTGGTCTATGAGCAGTTCTTC. The encoded protein is CSASEGAVVYEQFF.